Sequencing of this T cell receptor beta chain was carried out in a study of CD8+CD57+ T cells in acquired aplastic anemia. Whole-study context: Sorted CD4+ and CD8+ cells gave a mean 3.2 ug DNA, range 0.2 to 27.4 ug. The study, taken as a whole, reports: In common between the patients and the controls were twenty-nine CD8+ CDR3 sequences.

CD8+CD57+ cell expansion, shown by flow cytometry, had occurred in the patients selected for sequencing. Each of the patients presented with severe acquired aplastic anemia. No therapy was given to patients before blood sampling. This CDR3 has 12 amino acids. Germline CDR1 reads SEHNR; CDR2 reads FQNEAQ (reference sequence). Trimming removed 8 bases at V and 5 bases at J, with 13 bases between. Of note for this clonotype: Its antigen remains unknown.

According to the study, genomic DNA was the template for TCR beta VDJ and CDR3 profiling. TCRdb processed the reads anew with MiXCR; each CDR3 protein has one entry. This table has about 270,000 distinct CDR3 sequences, around 82% appearing once. This sequence originates from a human donor with aplastic anemia. The genes are TRBV7-9 and TRBJ2-7, with D possibly called TRBD1 or TRBD2 (5 bases each). The sample comprised sorted CD4+, CD8+, or CD8+CD57+ T cells (not recorded which) from PBMCs. The CDR3 loop is CASRYGAHEQYF. The DNA of the CDR3 is TGTGCCAGCCGGTACGGGGCCCACGAGCAGTACTTC.